This paragraph covers one T cell receptor (beta chain) sequence. The antigen is unknown. The data belong to a study of memory B cells and T cells in multiple sclerosis. Germline assignment: CDR1 SGHAT and CDR2 FQNNGV. CDR3 length: 11 residues. V gave up 5 bases and J gave up 2 bases, with 3 bases separating them. CFSE-dim autoproliferating and CFSE-high non-proliferating T cells from unstimulated culture were sequenced separately. Replicate wells were pooled after around seven days of stimulus-free culture of around 54 million CFSE-labeled PBMCs. PBMCs were labeled with around 0.5 uM CFSE and cultured without exogenous stimuli. Assay: immunoSEQ multiplex PCR; the TCRdb copy retains only in-frame clones and omits some. There are 25,000 to 35,000 clones in the sample; roughly 82% occur only once, and 2% to 3% lies in the top ten. The study, taken as a whole, reports: Compartments had unequal clone-set sizes, affecting shared clonotype counts.

The sequence was obtained from a human donor with multiple sclerosis. The J gene is TRBJ2-5, the V gene TRBV11-2, with D hard to call. Material: PBMCs from blood kept in culture. Here the CDR3 DNA reads TGTGCCAGCAGCCCTCAAGAGACCCAGTACTTC. It yields the protein CASSPQETQYF.